This entry concerns a single TCR beta chain. Its antigen is not known. The sample comes from a study of vaccination effects on CD4 cells after COVID-19. Study summary: IL-2 at 9 to 10 IU/ml and peptides at 9.5 to 10 ug/ml were added to cultured PBMC, about 1.8 million per well.

The CDR3 spans 17 residues. Germline CDR1 is SGHRS and CDR2 is YFSETQ. With 0 bases removed from V and 0 bases from J, the gap between germline ends came to 13 bases. Profiled with immunoSEQ multiplex PCR; TCRdb holds only in-frame clones, not every one. This sample yields about 73,000 clones, of which roughly 73% are seen a single time; 2% to 3% belongs to the top ten. Isolating CD4+ T cells followed 9 to 11 days of culture. All study participants received two doses of BNT162b2 or mRNA-1273 vaccine. Half the medium was replaced with IL-2 medium on days 3 and 7. The sequence was collected from a human donor who received a COVID-19 vaccine. This rearrangement joins TRBV5-1 to TRBJ2-1, with D possibly matching TRBD2 (6 bases). The sample here was CD4+ T cells from PBMCs cultured without peptide, taken after COVID-19 vaccination. The CDR3 is CASSLVVGGFSYNEQFF. DNA of the CDR3: TGCGCCAGCAGCTTGGTTGTCGGGGGATTCTCCTACAATGAGCAGTTCTTC.